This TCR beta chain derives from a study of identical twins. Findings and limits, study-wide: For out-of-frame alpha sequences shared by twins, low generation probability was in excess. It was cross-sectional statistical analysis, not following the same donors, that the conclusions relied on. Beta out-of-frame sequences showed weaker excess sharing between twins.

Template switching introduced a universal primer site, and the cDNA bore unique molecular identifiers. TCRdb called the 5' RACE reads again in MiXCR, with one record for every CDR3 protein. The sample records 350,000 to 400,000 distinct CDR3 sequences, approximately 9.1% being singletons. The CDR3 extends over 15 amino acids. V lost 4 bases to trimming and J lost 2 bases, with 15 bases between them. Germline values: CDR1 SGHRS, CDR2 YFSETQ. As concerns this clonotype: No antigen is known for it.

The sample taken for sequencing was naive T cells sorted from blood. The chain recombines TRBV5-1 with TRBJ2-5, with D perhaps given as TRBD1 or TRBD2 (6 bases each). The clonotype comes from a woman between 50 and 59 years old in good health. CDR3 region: CASSVAKGGQETQYF. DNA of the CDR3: TGCGCCAGCAGCGTTGCTAAGGGGGGTCAAGAGACCCAGTACTTC.